This passage covers 25 T cell receptor beta chains from one sample sequenced in a study of blood T cell repertoires in COVID-19. Data came from immunoSEQ multiplex PCR; TCRdb stores just in-frame clones and leaves some out. The repertoire holds about 110,000 clones, with roughly four fifths as singletons. Sequenced input: peripheral blood. These receptors were collected from an older woman with acute or convalescent COVID-19.

The J gene is TRBJ1-2, the V gene TRBV12-5; D is possibly TRBD1 (5 bases). The CDR3 is 18 amino acids. Germline CDR1 and CDR2: LGHNT and FRNRAP. Trimming removed 0 bases at V and 10 bases at J, with 27 bases between. CDR3 residues: CASGLVFPGPDRSQDYTF. In DNA, the CDR3 is TGTGCTAGTGGTTTGGTATTCCCCGGCCCAGACAGAAGCCAGGACTACACCTTC.

This clone has only a few counts. The gene calls are TRBV27 and TRBJ2-2; 7 bases align to TRBD1. With 6 bases clipped from V and 4 bases from J, the junction kept 8 bases outside the gene matches. Germline assignment: CDR1 MNHEY and CDR2 SMNVEV (reference sequence). The CDR3 contains 15 residues. The CDR3 DNA reads TGTGCCAGCAGCCTCAGGGGGTCGGGCACCGGGGAGCTGTTTTTT. Its protein is CASSLRGSGTGELFF.

The V and J genes are TRBV18 and TRBJ2-2; D possibly corresponds to TRBD1 (5 bases). The CDR3 totals 15 residues. V lost 2 bases to trimming and J lost 5 bases, with 12 bases between them. Germline lookup yields CDR1 KGHSH and CDR2 LQKENI. CDR3 protein: CASSPGQGWTGELFF. DNA of the CDR3: TGTGCCAGCTCACCAGGCCAGGGATGGACCGGGGAGCTGTTTTTT.

The chain uses TRBV24-1 and TRBJ2-5; tentatively, D is TRBD1 (6 bases). The germline V gene has CDR1 KGHDR and CDR2 SFDVKD. The CDR3 consists of 15 residues. Trimming removed 5 bases from V and 5 bases from J, with 17 bases in between. The DNA for the CDR3 is TGTGCCACCAGTGGAAGCAGGGGTTTTCATGAGACCCAGTACTTC. Translating it yields CATSGSRGFHETQYF.

V gene TRBV27 combines with J gene TRBJ1-2, with 10 bases lining up with TRBD1. Germline lookup yields CDR1 MNHEY and CDR2 SMNVEV (reference sequence). This CDR3 is 13 amino acids long. Trimming cost V 5 bases and J 7 bases; bases outside gene matches: 4. CDR3 in DNA: TGTGCCAGCAGTCGGGGACAGGGGTTTGGCTACACCTTC. This sequence encodes CASSRGQGFGYTF.

This clone was counted once. The chain uses TRBV28 and TRBJ1-5; no reliable D call. V was clipped by 2 bases and J by 7 bases, with 9 bases between them. Germline V gene sequence: CDR1 MDHEN, CDR2 SYDVKM. The CDR3 has 13 amino acids. CDR3 bases: TGTGCCAGCAGTTTAGATCCGGTGCAGCCCCAGCATTTT. Translated, it gives CASSLDPVQPQHF.

This clone appeared once. The CDR3 reads CASSADWGHNSGNTIYF. CDR3 in DNA: TGCGCCAGCAGCGCTGATTGGGGGCATAACTCTGGAAACACCATATATTTT. The rearrangement links TRBV5-1 to TRBJ1-3; possibly TRBD1 for D (6 bases). V lost 4 bases and J 0 bases, leaving 17 bases between the germline ends. The CDR3 length is 17 residues. Germline CDR1 reads SGHRS; CDR2 reads YFSETQ.

This clone was seen a single time. In DNA form, the CDR3 reads TGTGCCAGTAGTATAGGCCTAGCGGGGAGGGGGGATACGCAGTATTTT. Its protein product is CASSIGLAGRGDTQYF. This chain connects TRBV19 to TRBJ2-3, with 9 bases lining up with TRBD2. Looked up from germline, CDR1 is LNHDA and CDR2 is SQIVND (reference sequence). This CDR3 has 16 residues. V was pared by 1 base and J by 6 bases, with 8 bases of the junction left unmatched.

The chain is built from TRBV29-1 and TRBJ1-1, with D possibly TRBD1 on 5 matching bases. Germline-derived CDR1 and CDR2 are SQVTM and ANQGSEA. There are 13 residues in the CDR3. V dropped 5 bases and J dropped 5 bases, with 15 bases sitting between them. In nucleotides, the CDR3 is TGCAGCGTTTGGGGGTTGGGGGGAACTGAAGCTTTCTTT. Translation: CSVWGLGGTEAFF. Full variable domain (missing parts from reference TRBV29-1 and TRBJ1-1): SAVISQKPSRDICQRGTSLTIQCQVDSQVTMMFWYRQQPGQSLTLIATANQGSEATYESGFVIDKFPISRPNLTFSTLTVSNMSPEDSSIYLCSVWGLGGTEAFFGQGTRLTVV.

The CDR3: CASSSGQHNYGYTF. CDR3 in DNA: TGTGCCAGCAGCTCGGGACAGCATAACTATGGCTACACCTTC. The chain employs TRBV7-9 and TRBJ1-2, with TRBD1 matching 7 bases. V was clipped by 4 bases and J by 1 base; unmatched bases: 3. Germline CDR1 and CDR2: SEHNR and FQNEAQ (reference sequence). This CDR3 region has 14 residues.

This rearrangement joins TRBV7-9 to TRBJ2-5; 8 positions match TRBD1. Trimming at V came to 3 bases and at J to 6 bases, leaving 6 bases not matched to a gene. Germline loops: CDR1 SEHNR, CDR2 FQNEAQ (reference sequence). The CDR3 extends over 14 amino acids. CDR3 coding DNA: TGTGCCAGCAGCTTGGACAGGGCCGTGAAGACCCAGTACTTC. This translates into CASSLDRAVKTQYF.

The chain recombines TRBV29-1 with TRBJ1-1; D ambiguous. Germline lookup yields CDR1 SQVTM and CDR2 ANQGSEA. The CDR3 consists of 12 residues. Trimming removed 7 bases at V and 7 bases at J, with 16 bases between. The CDR3 protein is CSALTPTNEAFF. The CDR3 DNA reads TGCAGCGCCCTGACTCCTACCAATGAAGCTTTCTTT.

The chain recombines TRBV30 with TRBJ2-2, with D perhaps matching TRBD1 (5 bases). From germline, CDR1 is GTSNPN and CDR2 SVGIG (reference sequence). This CDR3 contains 13 residues. Trimming left V 3 bases short and J 4 bases short, with 9 bases between. The CDR3 loop reads CAWSSGATGELFF. The CDR3 DNA is TGTGCCTGGAGCTCTGGGGCCACCGGGGAGCTGTTTTTT.

The rearrangement uses TRBV20-1 and TRBJ1-2; no clear D. Germline-derived CDR1 and CDR2 are DFQATT and SNEGSKA (reference sequence). V dropped 3 bases and J dropped 4 bases, with 6 bases sitting between them. This CDR3 has 11 amino acids. CDR3 region: CSASSGYGYTF. DNA for the CDR3: TGCAGTGCTAGTTCCGGCTATGGCTACACCTTC.

The chain is built from TRBV3-1 (or the pseudogene TRBV3-2) and TRBJ1-4; D not certain. CDR1 and CDR2 (germline): LGHDT, YNNKEL (reference sequence). V was shortened by 3 bases and J by 5 bases, with 16 bases between the two germline ends. This CDR3 is 16 amino acids long. The CDR3 DNA follows: TGTGCCAGCAGCCATTACGGGGATTGGGAGAATGAAAAACTGTTTTTT. It encodes CASSHYGDWENEKLFF.

The chain joins TRBV4-3 to TRBJ1-3; perhaps TRBD1 as D (6 bases). V lost 0 bases and J lost 2, with 11 bases in between. The CDR3 loop spans 16 amino acids. Germline V gene data show CDR1 as LGHNA and CDR2 as YSLEER. CDR3 in amino acids: CASSQDGGAPGNTIYF. In nucleotides, the CDR3 is TGCGCCAGCAGCCAAGATGGGGGCGCCCCTGGAAACACCATATATTTT.

V is TRBV19 and J is TRBJ2-5, with D maybe TRBD2 (7 bases). With 3 bases removed from V and 0 bases from J, the gap between germline ends came to 14 bases. The CDR3 sequence is 16 residues long. Looked up from germline, CDR1 is LNHDA and CDR2 is SQIVND (reference sequence). The CDR3 loop reads CASSIRGGAYQETQYF. CDR3 DNA sequence: TGTGCCAGTAGTATTAGGGGGGGGGCCTACCAAGAGACCCAGTACTTC.

In its sample, this clone is medium-sized. The chain joins TRBV4-1 to TRBJ1-4, with 7 positions matching TRBD1. The CDR3 runs to 16 residues. Per germline, CDR1 MGHRA and CDR2 YSYEKL. With V trimmed by 1 base and J by 4 bases, 6 bases remained unmatched. The CDR3 sequence is CASSQGGGVGNEKLFF. The CDR3 bases are TGCGCCAGCAGCCAAGGAGGGGGCGTGGGTAATGAAAAACTGTTTTTT.

The chain employs TRBV6-5 and TRBJ1-6; D is perhaps TRBD1 (5 bases). The V end lost 0 bases, the J end lost 10 bases, and 13 bases lay between the germline ends. Germline V gives CDR1 MNHEY, CDR2 SVGAGI. The CDR3 is 15 residues long. The CDR3 coding sequence is TGTGCCAGCAGTTACTCGCGGGACCCGGAATCACCCCTCCACTTT. Protein sequence: CASSYSRDPESPLHF.

The chain joins TRBV11-2 to TRBJ1-5; a possible D gene is TRBD1 (6 bases). The CDR3 is 13 amino acids. V shed 4 bases and J shed 4 bases, with 8 bases lying between them. CDR1 and CDR2 from the germline V gene are SGHAT and FQNNGV. Here the CDR3 DNA reads TGTGCCAGCAGCTATACAGGGAATCAGCCCCAGCATTTT. As protein: CASSYTGNQPQHF.

This clone occurred a few times. The J gene is TRBJ2-7, the V gene TRBV30, with 9 nucleotides matching TRBD2. Germline V CDR1 and CDR2: GTSNPN, SVGIG (reference sequence). The CDR3 length is 14 residues. V dropped 5 bases and J dropped 2; count of bases not matched to a gene: 7. The CDR3 region has the DNA TGTGCCTGGGGTCGCGGGGGGGACGCCTACGAGCAGTACTTC. Residues: CAWGRGGDAYEQYF.

This clone has just one count. This chain connects TRBV7-2 to TRBJ1-2, with a possible D match to TRBD1 (6 bases). Germline V gene lookup returns CDR1 SGHTA and CDR2 FQGNSA. The V and J ends lost 8 bases and 0 bases respectively, with 10 bases between them. This CDR3 is built from 13 residues. The CDR3 is CASRGAANYGYTF. The CDR3 DNA follows: TGTGCCAGCCGGGGGGCAGCTAACTATGGCTACACCTTC.

The rearrangement uses TRBV15 and TRBJ2-2, with D possibly TRBD1 on 6 matching bases. CDR3 length equals 17 residues. V shed 10 bases and J shed 4 bases, with 25 bases lying between them. The V gene's germline CDR1 is LNHNV and CDR2 YYDKDF (reference sequence). CDR3: CAISKTLGAAGTGELFF. The CDR3 region has the DNA TGTGCCATCTCCAAAACGTTGGGGGCCGCGGGCACCGGGGAGCTGTTTTTT.

This chain links TRBV5-4 with TRBJ2-3, with D unresolved. Germline V gene lookup returns CDR1 SGHNT and CDR2 YYREEE (reference sequence). This CDR3 has 11 residues. V lost 4 bases to trimming and J lost 5 bases, with 5 bases between them. CDR3 bases: TGTGCCAGCAGCGGCCGAGATACGCAGTATTTT. This translates into CASSGRDTQYF.

V is TRBV7-2 and J is TRBJ2-7, with TRBD1 as a possible D gene (7 bases). CDR1 and CDR2 from the germline V gene are SGHTA and FQGNSA. This CDR3 is 17 amino acids long. Trimming left V 4 bases short and J 1 base short, with 20 bases between. The CDR3 DNA is TGTGCCAGCAGCTCCGTGGGAGGTGGGACAGTTTCCTACGAGCAGTACTTC. Encoded protein: CASSSVGGGTVSYEQYF.